These 30 T cell receptor beta chains share one sample of origin, sequenced in a study of CD8+ T cells in alopecia areata. It was cDNA, reverse transcribed from extracted RNA, that served as the sequencing template. Assay used: immunoSEQ multiplex PCR; TCRdb lists only in-frame clones, some missing. This table holds 60,000 to 90,000 clones, 66% found once. Specified treatment: oral pan-JAK inhibitor, 5-10 mg twice daily. Sequences were derived from CD8+ T cells sorted from blood, sampled at week 24, from a patient treated with tofacitinib. The receptors here all came from a human donor with alopecia areata.

This clone was counted only a few times. V usage is TRBV5-4 and J usage is TRBJ2-4, with D perhaps given as TRBD1 or TRBD2 (5 bases each). The V end was cut by 0 bases, the J end by 13 bases, with 17 bases between. CDR1 is SGHNT and CDR2 is YYREEE in the germline V gene (reference sequence). The CDR3 loop spans 14 amino acids. CDR3 nucleotides: TGTGCCAGCAGCTTGGATTCGGGGCCCCCGGAGCAGTACTTC. Translated: CASSLDSGPPEQYF.

This clone has only a few counts. The chain recombines TRBV5-5 with TRBJ2-4, with D tentatively TRBD1 or TRBD2 (5 bases each). The germline gives CDR1 SGHKS, CDR2 YYEKEE (reference sequence). This CDR3 is built from 17 residues. V gave up 2 bases and J gave up 0 bases, with 15 bases separating them. CDR3 protein: CASSLGFGDEAKNIQYF. The CDR3, as DNA: TGTGCCAGCAGCTTAGGCTTTGGGGACGAAGCCAAAAACATTCAGTACTTC. The whole variable domain, filled in from reference TRBV5-5 and TRBJ2-4, reads DAGVTQSPTHLIKTRGQQVTLRCSPISGHKSVSWYQQVLGQGPQFIFQYYEKEERGRGNFPDRFSARQFPNYSSELNVNALLLGDSALYLCASSLGFGDEAKNIQYFGAGTRLSVL.

The chain is built from TRBV6-5 and TRBJ1-1; a weak D match, TRBD1 (5 bases). CDR3 length: 15 residues. The ends were cut back, 5 bases at V and 1 base at J, with 14 bases in the middle. The germline V gene encodes CDR1 MNHEY and CDR2 SVGAGI. The CDR3 here is CASSAWGQPNTEAFF. DNA of the CDR3: TGTGCCAGCAGTGCGTGGGGCCAACCGAACACTGAAGCTTTCTTT.

The chain carries TRBV7-9 and TRBJ1-5; no reliable D call. V was cut by 5 bases and J by 1 base, with 3 bases left in between. This CDR3 has 12 amino acids. Germline V gene sequence: CDR1 SEHNR, CDR2 FQNEAQ (reference sequence). The CDR3 sequence is CASSKSNQPQHF. For the CDR3, the DNA is TGTGCCAGCAGCAAGAGCAATCAGCCCCAGCATTTT.

V is TRBV7-8 and J is TRBJ1-5; tentatively, D is TRBD1 (5 bases). This CDR3 contains 15 residues. Germline V gene lookup returns CDR1 SGHVS and CDR2 FQNEAQ. With 2 bases removed from V and 7 bases from J, the gap between germline ends came to 15 bases. CDR3 DNA: TGTGCCAGCAGCTTACGGGGGTTGAGAGGGCAGCCCCAGCATTTT. Translated: CASSLRGLRGQPQHF.

The CDR3 DNA is TGTGCCAGCAGTTTACGGGGCGGGTCCAATGAGCAGTTCTTC. Residues: CASSLRGGSNEQFF. The chain employs TRBV27 and TRBJ2-1, with D perhaps TRBD1 or TRBD2 (5 bases each). The CDR3 covers 14 residues. Germline V gene lookup returns CDR1 MNHEY and CDR2 SMNVEV (reference sequence). The V gene lost 2 bases and the J gene lost 6 bases, with 11 bases spanning the gap.

The chain uses TRBV7-9 and TRBJ2-2, with no clear D. Per the germline V gene, CDR1 is SEHNR and CDR2 is FQNEAQ (reference sequence). Trimming removed 2 bases at V and 0 bases at J, with 13 bases between. This CDR3 spans 17 amino acids. The CDR3 region is CASSLPASSSNTGELFF. The CDR3 DNA is TGTGCCAGCAGCTTACCAGCTAGTAGTTCGAACACCGGGGAGCTGTTTTTT. The complete variable domain, with remaining parts taken from reference TRBV7-9 and TRBJ2-2, reads DTGVSQNPRHKITKRGQNVTFRCDPISEHNRLYWYRQTLGQGPEFLTYFQNEAQLEKSRLLSDRFSAERPKGSFSTLEIQRTEQGDSAMYLCASSLPASSSNTGELFFGEGSRLTVL.

The chain uses TRBV4-1 and TRBJ1-6, with D unclear. Trimming stripped 1 base from V and 11 bases from J, with 15 bases between. Per the germline V gene, CDR1 is MGHRA and CDR2 is YSYEKL. The CDR3 extends over 15 amino acids. The CDR3 nucleotides read TGCGCCAGCAGCCAAGGAGCTCGTGCTGGAACACCCCTCCACTTT. The encoded protein is CASSQGARAGTPLHF.

V is TRBV7-2 and J is TRBJ1-2, with 10 bases that match TRBD1. With V trimmed by 5 bases and J by 3 bases, 6 bases remained unmatched. Germline V lookup: CDR1 SGHTA, CDR2 FQGNSA. This CDR3 is built from 15 residues. Here the CDR3 reads CASSDWTGGHYGYTF. CDR3 nucleotide sequence: TGTGCCAGCAGCGACTGGACAGGGGGACACTATGGCTACACCTTC.

J is TRBJ2-7 and V is TRBV7-6; D is possibly TRBD2 (5 bases). V lost 5 bases and J 6 bases, leaving 17 bases between the germline ends. The CDR3 sequence is 14 residues long. Per the germline V gene, CDR1 is SGHVS and CDR2 is FNYEAQ. The CDR3 region has the DNA TGTGCCAGCAGCCCGACCGACCGACGGGGCGAGCAGTACTTC. Residues: CASSPTDRRGEQYF.

This sequence joins TRBV4-3 and TRBJ2-1, with 8 bases matching TRBD1. V trimming: 3 bases; J trimming: 2 bases; junction bases outside the gene matches: 3. The CDR3 covers 15 residues. CDR1 and CDR2 from the germline V gene are LGHNA and YSLEER. CDR3 sequence reads: CASSHETGAYNEQFF. The CDR3 nucleotides read TGCGCCAGCAGCCATGAGACAGGGGCCTACAATGAGCAGTTCTTC.

This clone showed up just a few times. CDR3 DNA sequence: TGTGCCAGCCGGGTCTCCTACAATGAGCAGTTCTTC. Residues: CASRVSYNEQFF. V usage is TRBV5-6 and J usage is TRBJ2-1; D is uncertain. V gave up 7 bases and J gave up 0 bases, with 5 bases separating them. The CDR3 covers 12 residues. Germline assignment: CDR1 SGHDT and CDR2 YYEEEE.

The chain uses TRBV6-5 and TRBJ2-2; no clear D. The CDR3 spans 11 residues. Germline V gene data show CDR1 as MNHEY and CDR2 as SVGAGI. The V end was cut by 2 bases, the J end by 10 bases, with 5 bases between. The CDR3 coding sequence is TGTGCCAGCAGTTACGGGCAGGAGCTGTTTTTT. This translates into CASSYGQELFF.

The chain combines TRBV4-3 with TRBJ2-3; weak D call: TRBD2 (5 bases). Germline V lookup: CDR1 LGHNA, CDR2 YSLEER. V was shortened by 0 bases and J by 2 bases, with 12 bases between the two germline ends. CDR3 size: 16 residues. The CDR3 coding sequence is TGCGCCAGCAGCCAAGACGCTGCGGGCCCCACAGATACGCAGTATTTT. It encodes CASSQDAAGPTDTQYF.

V gene TRBV29-1 combines with J gene TRBJ2-7; a weak D match, TRBD2 (5 bases). Germline V gene data show CDR1 as SQVTM and CDR2 as ANQGSEA. V lost 7 bases and J 2 bases, leaving 24 bases between the germline ends. The CDR3 is 16 residues long. CDR3 residues: CSGEAGGSPFTYEQYF. In nucleotides, the CDR3 is TGCAGCGGTGAGGCGGGTGGCAGTCCCTTTACCTACGAGCAGTACTTC.

The chain combines TRBV2 with TRBJ2-7, with TRBD1 matching over 11 bases. CDR1 is SNHLY and CDR2 is FYNNEI in the germline V gene. Trimming removed 8 bases from V and 4 bases from J; junction bases left unmatched: 7. This CDR3 spans 14 amino acids. As DNA, the CDR3 is TGTGCCAGCTACCAAGGGACAGGGGGGTACGAGCAGTACTTC. Its protein is CASYQGTGGYEQYF.

This clone was seen a few times. V is TRBV7-2 and J is TRBJ2-1, with 8 bases identical to TRBD1. Germline CDR1 is SGHTA and CDR2 is FQGNSA. The CDR3 contains 15 residues. Germline trimming cut 2 bases from V and 0 bases from J; bases unmatched to any gene: 0. The CDR3 DNA follows: TGTGCCAGCAGCTTACAGGGGGCCTCCTACAATGAGCAGTTCTTC. This translates into CASSLQGASYNEQFF.

This rearrangement joins TRBV7-2 to TRBJ2-7, with D possibly TRBD2 on 5 matching bases. The germline V gene has CDR1 SGHTA and CDR2 FQGNSA. V lost 7 bases and J 1 base, leaving 14 bases between the germline ends. The CDR3 is made up of 14 amino acids. CDR3 loop: CASTLATGSYEQYF. The DNA of the CDR3 is TGTGCCAGCACTCTAGCCACCGGGTCCTACGAGCAGTACTTC.

This rearrangement joins TRBV12-5 to TRBJ2-5; possible D gene TRBD2, 6 bases. Trimming shortened V by 2 bases and J by 5 bases, and 12 bases separated the two germline ends. Germline V gene lookup returns CDR1 LGHNT and CDR2 FRNRAP. The CDR3 extends over 14 amino acids. In nucleotides, the CDR3 is TGTGCTAGTGGTTTGTCCGGTGGGGGGGAGACCCAGTACTTC. Its protein product is CASGLSGGGETQYF.

V gene TRBV6-1 combines with J gene TRBJ1-1; D ambiguous. Germline V gives CDR1 MNHNS, CDR2 SASEGT. This CDR3 is 16 amino acids long. Trimming cost V 1 base and J 0 bases, with 12 bases left between them. CDR3 region: CASSEGSSPLNTEAFF. The CDR3 coding sequence is TGTGCCAGCAGTGAAGGATCCAGTCCCCTGAACACTGAAGCTTTCTTT.

The gene calls are TRBV5-6 and TRBJ1-2; D uncertain. CDR3 length equals 14 residues. Germline values: CDR1 SGHDT, CDR2 YYEEEE. The V end was cut by 0 bases, the J end by 10 bases, with 16 bases between. CDR3 sequence (DNA): TGTGCCAGCAGCTTGGCCGGATCCTTGGGAGACTACACCTTC. It encodes CASSLAGSLGDYTF.

J is TRBJ2-1 and V is TRBV15; 11 nucleotides agree with TRBD2. The germline CDR1 and CDR2 sequences are LNHNV and YYDKDF (reference sequence). The CDR3 sequence is 16 residues long. After removal of 1 base from V and 6 bases from J, the junction contained 5 bases not matched to a gene. The DNA of the CDR3 is TGTGCCACCAGCAGAGTTCTAGCGGGGGGACTCAATGAGCAGTTCTTC. This codes for CATSRVLAGGLNEQFF.

This clone was counted between two and nine times. The chain recombines TRBV13 with TRBJ2-1; weak D call: TRBD2 (5 bases). In germline, CDR1 is PRHDT, CDR2 FYEKMQ (reference sequence). Trimming took 1 base from V and 0 from J, leaving 13 bases between them. This CDR3 has 17 residues. The CDR3 reads CASSLVGVRSSYNEQFF. In nucleotides, the CDR3 is TGTGCCAGCAGCTTAGTCGGGGTACGGTCCTCCTACAATGAGCAGTTCTTC.

The chain uses TRBV27 and TRBJ2-1, with a tentative D call TRBD2 (6 bases). CDR3 size: 16 residues. Trimming took off 5 bases at V and 0 bases at J, with 14 bases between the two ends. Germline CDR1 and CDR2: MNHEY and SMNVEV (reference sequence). The CDR3 nucleotides read TGTGCCAGCAGTCCTTTCGCGGGGAGCTCCTACAATGAGCAGTTCTTC. Translation: CASSPFAGSSYNEQFF.

The chain has TRBV7-9 and TRBJ1-2, with a tentative D call TRBD1 (6 bases). Trimming stripped 8 bases from V and 3 bases from J, with 25 bases between. From germline, CDR1 is SEHNR and CDR2 FQNEAQ (reference sequence). The CDR3 extends over 17 amino acids. CDR3 sequence reads: CASGGGQDIPPDYGYTF. For the CDR3, the DNA is TGTGCCAGCGGGGGCGGGCAGGACATCCCTCCTGACTATGGCTACACCTTC.

The J gene is TRBJ1-2, the V gene TRBV5-1, with D uncertain. The CDR3 loop spans 15 amino acids. CDR1 is SGHRS, CDR2 YFSETQ, per germline. Trimming took 4 bases from V and 1 from J, leaving 14 bases between them. This chain's CDR3 is CASSLTDYVNYGYTF. The CDR3 DNA sequence: TGCGCCAGCAGCCTGACGGACTACGTTAACTATGGCTACACCTTC.

The gene calls are TRBV7-9 and TRBJ2-3; D is possibly TRBD1 (7 bases). From germline, CDR1 is SEHNR and CDR2 FQNEAQ (reference sequence). V lost 5 bases to trimming and J lost 4 bases, with 16 bases between them. There are 15 residues in the CDR3. The CDR3 here is CASSPPRGESDTQYF. The CDR3, as DNA: TGTGCCAGCAGCCCCCCCAGGGGGGAGTCAGATACGCAGTATTTT.

The sample holds one count of this clone. A read error may account for a junction end that differs from germline. This sequence joins TRBV29-1 and TRBJ2-1, with TRBD2 matching 7 bases. The CDR3 has 13 amino acids. The germline CDR1 and CDR2 sequences are SQVTM and ANQGSEA. The CDR3: CSVPGLGYTEQFF. As DNA, the CDR3 is TGCAGCGTTCCTGGACTAGGCTACACTGAGCAGTTCTTC.

The rearrangement links TRBV27 to TRBJ1-1; D is ambiguous. V dropped 0 bases and J dropped 6 bases, with 5 bases sitting between them. There are 12 residues in the CDR3. Germline-derived CDR1 and CDR2 are MNHEY and SMNVEV (reference sequence). Written as DNA, the CDR3 is TGTGCCAGCAGTTTATCGGGTTCTGAAGCTTTCTTT. Residues: CASSLSGSEAFF.

Note on this clone: A single base separates this from a much larger clone, so it may be a read error. This rearrangement joins TRBV28 to TRBJ1-5; D ambiguous. With 3 bases removed from V and 0 bases from J, the gap between germline ends came to 3 bases. This CDR3 spans 13 amino acids. The germline V gene encodes CDR1 MDHEN and CDR2 SYDVKM. The CDR3 nucleotides are TGTGCCAGCAGTTTGTATAGCAATCAGCCCCAGCATTTT. Translation: CASSLYSNQPQHF.